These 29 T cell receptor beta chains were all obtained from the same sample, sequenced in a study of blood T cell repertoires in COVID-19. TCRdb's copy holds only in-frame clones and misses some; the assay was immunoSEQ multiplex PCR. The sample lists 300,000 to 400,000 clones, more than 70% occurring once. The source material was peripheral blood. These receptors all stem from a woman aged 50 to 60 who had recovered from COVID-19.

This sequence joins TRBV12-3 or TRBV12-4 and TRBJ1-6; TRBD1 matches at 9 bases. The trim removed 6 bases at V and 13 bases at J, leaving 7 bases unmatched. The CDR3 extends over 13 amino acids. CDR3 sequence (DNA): TGTGCCAGCAGAAGGACAGGGGATGGCCCCCTCCACTTT. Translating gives CASRRTGDGPLHF.

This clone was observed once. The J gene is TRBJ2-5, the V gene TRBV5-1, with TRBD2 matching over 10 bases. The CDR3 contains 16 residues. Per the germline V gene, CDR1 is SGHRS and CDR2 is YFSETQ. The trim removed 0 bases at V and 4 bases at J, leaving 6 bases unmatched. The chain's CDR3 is CASSLASGGPGETQYF. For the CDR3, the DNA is TGCGCCAGCAGCTTGGCTAGCGGGGGCCCCGGAGAGACCCAGTACTTC.

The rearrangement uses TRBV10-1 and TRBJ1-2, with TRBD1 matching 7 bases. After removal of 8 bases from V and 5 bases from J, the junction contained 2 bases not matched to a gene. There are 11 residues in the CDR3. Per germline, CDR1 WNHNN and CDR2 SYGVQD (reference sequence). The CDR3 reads CASWTGYGYTF. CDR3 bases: TGCGCCAGCTGGACAGGTTATGGCTACACCTTC.

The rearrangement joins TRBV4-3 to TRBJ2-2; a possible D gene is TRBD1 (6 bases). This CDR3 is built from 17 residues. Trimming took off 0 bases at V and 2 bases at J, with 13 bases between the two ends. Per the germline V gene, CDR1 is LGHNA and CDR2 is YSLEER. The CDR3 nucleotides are TGCGCCAGCAGCCAAGAAGTGGCCAGGGGTAACACCGGGGAGCTGTTTTTT. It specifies CASSQEVARGNTGELFF.

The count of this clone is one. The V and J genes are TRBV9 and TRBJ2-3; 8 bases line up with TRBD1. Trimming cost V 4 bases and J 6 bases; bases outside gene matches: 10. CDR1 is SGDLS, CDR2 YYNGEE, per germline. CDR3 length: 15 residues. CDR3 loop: CASSWGIRGPDTQYF. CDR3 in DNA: TGTGCCAGCAGCTGGGGGATCAGGGGGCCGGATACGCAGTATTTT.

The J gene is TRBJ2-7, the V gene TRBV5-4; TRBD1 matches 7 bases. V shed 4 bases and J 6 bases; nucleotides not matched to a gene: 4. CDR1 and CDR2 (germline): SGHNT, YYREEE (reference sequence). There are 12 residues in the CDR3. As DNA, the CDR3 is TGTGCCAGCAGCCCATCAGGGGGCGAGCAGTACTTC. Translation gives CASSPSGGEQYF.

In DNA, the CDR3 is TGTGCCAGCACACCGACAGGGCCATTTGGCTACACCTTC. As protein: CASTPTGPFGYTF. V is TRBV12-3 or TRBV12-4 and J is TRBJ1-2; 7 bases fit TRBD1. The CDR3 covers 13 residues. After removal of 7 bases from V and 7 bases from J, the junction contained 9 bases not matched to a gene.

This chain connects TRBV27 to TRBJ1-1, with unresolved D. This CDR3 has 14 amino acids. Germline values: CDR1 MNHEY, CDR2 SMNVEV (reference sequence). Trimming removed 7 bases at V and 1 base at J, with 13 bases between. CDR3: CASMPPRRNTEAFF. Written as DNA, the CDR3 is TGTGCCAGCATGCCCCCGCGCCGGAACACTGAAGCTTTCTTT.

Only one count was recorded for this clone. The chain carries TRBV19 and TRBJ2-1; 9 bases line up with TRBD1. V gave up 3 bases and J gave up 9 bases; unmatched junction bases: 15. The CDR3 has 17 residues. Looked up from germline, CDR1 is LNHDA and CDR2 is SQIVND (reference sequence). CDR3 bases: TGTGCCAGTAGTATCGGGACAGGGTTTGGCCTACTTATTGAGCAGTTCTTC. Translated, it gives CASSIGTGFGLLIEQFF.

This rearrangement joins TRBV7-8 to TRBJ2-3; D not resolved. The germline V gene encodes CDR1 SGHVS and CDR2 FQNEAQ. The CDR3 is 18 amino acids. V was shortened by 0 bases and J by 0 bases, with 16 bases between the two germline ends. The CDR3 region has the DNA TGTGCCAGCAGCTTAGCCTCAAATAGACAAGTTAGCACAGATACGCAGTATTTT. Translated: CASSLASNRQVSTDTQYF.

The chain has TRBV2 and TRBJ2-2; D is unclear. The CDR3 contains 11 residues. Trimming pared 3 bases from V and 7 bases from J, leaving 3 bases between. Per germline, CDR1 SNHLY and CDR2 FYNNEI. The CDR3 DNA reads TGTGCCAGCAGTGACTACGGGGAGCTGTTTTTT. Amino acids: CASSDYGELFF.

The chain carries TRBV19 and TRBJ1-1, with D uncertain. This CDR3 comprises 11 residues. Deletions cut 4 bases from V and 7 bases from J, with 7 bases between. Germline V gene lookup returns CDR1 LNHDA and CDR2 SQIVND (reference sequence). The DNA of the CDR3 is TGTGCCAGTAGTACCGACATTGAAGCTTTCTTT. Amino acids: CASSTDIEAFF.

CDR3 sequence (DNA): TGTGCCAGCAGCCCGACCGCGGGGTGGGCACAGTTCTACGAGCAGTACTTC. Amino acid sequence: CASSPTAGWAQFYEQYF. J is TRBJ2-7 and V is TRBV7-9; D possibly corresponds to TRBD2 (6 bases). The ends were cut back, 5 bases at V and 3 bases at J, with 23 bases in the middle. The CDR3 consists of 17 residues. The V gene's germline CDR1 is SEHNR and CDR2 FQNEAQ (reference sequence). The whole variable domain, remainder taken from reference TRBV7-9 and TRBJ2-7, is DTGVSQNPRHKITKRGQNVTFRCDPISEHNRLYWYRQTLGQGPEFLTYFQNEAQLEKSRLLSDRFSAERPKGSFSTLEIQRTEQGDSAMYLCASSPTAGWAQFYEQYFGPGTRLTVT.

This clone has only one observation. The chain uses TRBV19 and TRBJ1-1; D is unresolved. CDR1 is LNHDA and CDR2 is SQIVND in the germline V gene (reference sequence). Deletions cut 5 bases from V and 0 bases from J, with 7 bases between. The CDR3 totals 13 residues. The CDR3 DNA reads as TGTGCCAGTAGTCCCCAGGTGAACACTGAAGCTTTCTTT. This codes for CASSPQVNTEAFF. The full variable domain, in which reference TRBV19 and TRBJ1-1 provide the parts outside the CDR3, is DGGITQSPKYLFRKEGQNVTLSCEQNLNHDAMYWYRQDPGQGLRLIYYSQIVNDFQKGDIAEGYSVSREKKESFPLTVTSAQKNPTAFYLCASSPQVNTEAFFGQGTRLTVV.

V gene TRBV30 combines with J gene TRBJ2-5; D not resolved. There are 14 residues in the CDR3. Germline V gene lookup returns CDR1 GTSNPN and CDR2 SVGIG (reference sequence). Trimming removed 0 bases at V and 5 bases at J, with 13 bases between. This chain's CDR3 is CAWSVTRGGETQYF. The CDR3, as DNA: TGTGCCTGGAGTGTAACGCGCGGTGGGGAGACCCAGTACTTC.

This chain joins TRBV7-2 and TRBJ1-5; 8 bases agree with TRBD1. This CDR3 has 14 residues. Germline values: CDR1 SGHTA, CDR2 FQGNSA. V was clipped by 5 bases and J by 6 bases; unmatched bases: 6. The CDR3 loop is CASSPRTGGQPQHF. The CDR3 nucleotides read TGTGCCAGCAGCCCCCGAACAGGGGGTCAGCCCCAGCATTTT.

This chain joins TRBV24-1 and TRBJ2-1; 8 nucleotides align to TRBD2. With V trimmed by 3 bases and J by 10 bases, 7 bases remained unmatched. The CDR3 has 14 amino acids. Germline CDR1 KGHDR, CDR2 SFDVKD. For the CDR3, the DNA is TGTGCCACCAGTGATCCCCGACTAGCGCTAGAGCAGTTCTTC. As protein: CATSDPRLALEQFF.

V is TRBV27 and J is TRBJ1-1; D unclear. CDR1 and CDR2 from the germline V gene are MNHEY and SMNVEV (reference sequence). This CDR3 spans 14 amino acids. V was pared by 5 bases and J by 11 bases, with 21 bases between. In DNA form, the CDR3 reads TGTGCCAGCAGTCCACCCCACCGGGTTGACGACGCTTTCTTT. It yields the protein CASSPPHRVDDAFF.

The CDR3, as DNA: TGTGCCAGCAGACAAACTAGCTCCTATAATTCACCCCTCCACTTT. It specifies CASRQTSSYNSPLHF. This chain connects TRBV28 to TRBJ1-6; D remains ambiguous. CDR1 MDHEN and CDR2 SYDVKM come from the germline V gene. Trimming took off 6 bases at V and 0 bases at J, with 9 bases between the two ends. This CDR3 region has 15 residues.

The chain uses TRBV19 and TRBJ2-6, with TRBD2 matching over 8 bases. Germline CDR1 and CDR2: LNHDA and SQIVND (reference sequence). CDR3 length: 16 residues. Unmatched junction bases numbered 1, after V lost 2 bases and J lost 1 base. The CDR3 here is CASSISGGSGANVLTF. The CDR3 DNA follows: TGTGCCAGTAGTATATCGGGGGGGTCTGGGGCCAACGTCCTGACTTTC.

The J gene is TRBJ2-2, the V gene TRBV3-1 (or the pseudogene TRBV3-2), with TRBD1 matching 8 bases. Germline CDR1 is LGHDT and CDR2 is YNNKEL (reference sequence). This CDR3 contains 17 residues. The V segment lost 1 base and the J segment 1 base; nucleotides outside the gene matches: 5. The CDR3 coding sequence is TGTGCCAGCAGCCAAGTGTGGGGGACAGGGAACACCGGGGAGCTGTTTTTT. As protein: CASSQVWGTGNTGELFF.

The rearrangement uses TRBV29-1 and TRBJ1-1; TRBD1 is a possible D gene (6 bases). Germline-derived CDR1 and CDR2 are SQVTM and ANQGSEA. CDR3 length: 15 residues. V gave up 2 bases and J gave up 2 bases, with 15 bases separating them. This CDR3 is CSVETWGGQNTEAFF. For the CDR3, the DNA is TGCAGCGTTGAAACCTGGGGGGGGCAAAACACTGAAGCTTTCTTT.

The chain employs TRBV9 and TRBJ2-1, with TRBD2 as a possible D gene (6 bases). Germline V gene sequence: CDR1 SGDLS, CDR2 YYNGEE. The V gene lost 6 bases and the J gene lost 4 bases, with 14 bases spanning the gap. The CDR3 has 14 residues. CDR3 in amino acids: CASTFGDSYNEQFF. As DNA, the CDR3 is TGTGCCAGCACCTTCGGGGACTCTTACAATGAGCAGTTCTTC.

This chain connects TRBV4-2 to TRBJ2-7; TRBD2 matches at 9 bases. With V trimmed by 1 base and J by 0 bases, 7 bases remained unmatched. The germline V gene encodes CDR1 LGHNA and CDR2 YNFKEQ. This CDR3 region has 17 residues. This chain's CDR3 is CASSQVLAGGSSYEQYF. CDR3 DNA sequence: TGTGCCAGCAGCCAAGTTTTGGCGGGGGGGAGCTCCTACGAGCAGTACTTC.

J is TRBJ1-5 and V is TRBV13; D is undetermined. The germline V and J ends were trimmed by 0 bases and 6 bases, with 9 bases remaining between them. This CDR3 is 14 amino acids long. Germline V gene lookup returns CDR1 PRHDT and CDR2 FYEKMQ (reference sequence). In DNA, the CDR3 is TGTGCCAGCAGCTTAGGGGGAGGCGGTCAGCCCCAGCATTTT. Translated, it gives CASSLGGGGQPQHF. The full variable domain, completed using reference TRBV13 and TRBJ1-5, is AAGVIQSPRHLIKEKRETATLKCYPIPRHDTVYWYQQGPGQDPQFLISFYEKMQSDKGSIPDRFSAQQFSDYHSELNMSSLELGDSALYFCASSLGGGGQPQHFGDGTRLSIL.

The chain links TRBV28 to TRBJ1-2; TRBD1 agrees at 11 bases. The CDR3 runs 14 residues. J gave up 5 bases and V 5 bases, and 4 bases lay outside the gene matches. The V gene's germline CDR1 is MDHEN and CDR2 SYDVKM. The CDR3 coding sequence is TGTGCCAGCAGTATGGGACAGGGGGGGTATGGCTACACCTTC. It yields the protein CASSMGQGGYGYTF.

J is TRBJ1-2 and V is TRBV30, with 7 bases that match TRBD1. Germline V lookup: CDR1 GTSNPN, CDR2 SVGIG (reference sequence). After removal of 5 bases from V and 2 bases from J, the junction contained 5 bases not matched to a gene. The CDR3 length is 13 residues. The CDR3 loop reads CAWSPGQNYGYTF. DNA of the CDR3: TGTGCCTGGTCGCCGGGACAGAACTATGGCTACACCTTC.

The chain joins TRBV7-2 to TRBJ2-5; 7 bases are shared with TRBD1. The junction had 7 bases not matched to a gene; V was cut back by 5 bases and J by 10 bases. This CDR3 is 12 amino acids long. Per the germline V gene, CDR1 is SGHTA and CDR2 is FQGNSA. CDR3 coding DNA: TGTGCCAGCAGCGTGGACAGGTGGTTCCAGTACTTC. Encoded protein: CASSVDRWFQYF.

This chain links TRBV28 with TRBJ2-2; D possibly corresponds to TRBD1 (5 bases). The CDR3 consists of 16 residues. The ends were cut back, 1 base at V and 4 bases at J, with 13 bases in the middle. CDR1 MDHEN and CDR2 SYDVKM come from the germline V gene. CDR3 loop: CASSLSGQGRTGELFF. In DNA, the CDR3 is TGTGCCAGCAGTTTATCCGGGCAGGGTCGCACCGGGGAGCTGTTTTTT.